One sample yielded the 21 T cell receptor beta chains listed below, sequenced in a study of control samples from healthy donors and cancer patients (dated by TCRdb to the early 2020s). Libraries were prepared through the immunoSEQ multiplex PCR assay. TCRdb carries this immuneACCESS record with in-frame sequences only. Its versions omit some clonotypes, under half of them owing to an unresolved V gene in the studies checked, with the rest unexplained. This sample is represented by roughly 120,000 clones; 70% to 90% of them were singletons. The ten largest clonotypes hold about 40% of the sample. The sequenced sample consisted of blood. These receptor sequences come from a man aged 50 or older in good health.

The V and J genes are TRBV30 and TRBJ1-1; 8 nucleotides agree with TRBD1. CDR3 length equals 14 residues. Germline CDR1 GTSNPN, CDR2 SVGIG (reference sequence). J lost 0 bases, V lost 5 bases, and 5 bases had no gene match. The chain's CDR3 is CAWLRTGLNTEAFF. The CDR3 DNA reads as TGTGCCTGGCTACGGACAGGGCTGAACACTGAAGCTTTCTTT.

In DNA form, the CDR3 reads TGCGCCAGCAGCTGGGGGATTTTAAGCAATCAGCCCCAGCATTTT. Translated: CASSWGILSNQPQHF. This sequence joins TRBV5-1 and TRBJ1-5; perhaps TRBD1 as D (5 bases). V dropped 3 bases and J dropped 1 base, with 11 bases sitting between them. This CDR3 has 15 amino acids. From germline, CDR1 is SGHRS and CDR2 YFSETQ. Together with reference TRBV5-1 and TRBJ1-5, the CDR3 gives the full variable domain: KAGVTQTPRYLIKTRGQQVTLSCSPISGHRSVSWYQQTPGQGLQFLFEYFSETQRNKGNFPGRFSGRQFSNSRSEMNVSTLELGDSALYLCASSWGILSNQPQHFGDGTRLSIL.

CDR3 DNA sequence: TGTGCCAGCAGAAGACAGATTAATTCACCCCTCCACTTT. As protein: CASRRQINSPLHF. The J gene is TRBJ1-6, the V gene TRBV6-4, with D perhaps TRBD1 (5 bases). The germline gives CDR1 MRHNA, CDR2 SNTAGT. Between the trimmed V and J ends, which lost 6 bases and 6 bases, there was a span of 9 bases. This CDR3 spans 13 amino acids.

This chain connects TRBV20-1 to TRBJ1-6; no firm D call. Germline assignment: CDR1 DFQATT and CDR2 SNEGSKA (reference sequence). V was trimmed by 3 bases and J by 0 bases, leaving 9 bases between them. The CDR3 is 15 amino acids. The CDR3 DNA reads TGCAGTGCTAGTCTCGATAGCTCCTATAATTCACCCCTCCACTTT. Residues: CSASLDSSYNSPLHF.

The V gene is TRBV9, the J gene TRBJ1-4; perhaps TRBD1 as D (5 bases). Germline V gene sequence: CDR1 SGDLS, CDR2 YYNGEE. V was pared by 0 bases and J by 8 bases, with 14 bases between. The CDR3 runs to 15 residues. This CDR3 reads CASSVVGSGNEKLFF. The CDR3 nucleotides are TGTGCCAGCAGCGTAGTAGGGTCAGGGAACGAAAAACTGTTTTTT.

This rearrangement joins TRBV10-2 to TRBJ2-7; no firm D call. The CDR3 spans 11 residues. V shed 5 bases and J shed 3 bases, with 5 bases lying between them. Germline lookup yields CDR1 WSHSY and CDR2 SAAADI. The CDR3 protein is CASSSLYEQYF. The CDR3 DNA follows: TGCGCCAGCAGTTCCCTCTACGAGCAGTACTTC.

V gene TRBV7-6 combines with J gene TRBJ1-1, with D perhaps matching TRBD1 (5 bases). V lost 5 bases to trimming and J lost 1 base, with 11 bases between them. Germline V gene data show CDR1 as SGHVS and CDR2 as FNYEAQ. CDR3 size: 14 residues. This CDR3 reads CASSHGTANTEAFF. DNA of the CDR3: TGTGCCAGCAGCCACGGGACGGCGAACACTGAAGCTTTCTTT. Supplemented by reference TRBV7-6 and TRBJ1-1, the full variable domain reads GAGVSQSPRYKVTKRGQDVALRCDPISGHVSLYWYRQALGQGPEFLTYFNYEAQQDKSGLPNDRFSAERPEGSISTLTIQRTEQRDSAMYRCASSHGTANTEAFFGQGTRLTVV.

The chain's CDR3 is CASSQQGLFNQPQHF. In nucleotides, the CDR3 is TGTGCCAGCAGCCAACAGGGCTTGTTCAATCAGCCCCAGCATTTT. This rearrangement joins TRBV14 to TRBJ1-5; possible D gene TRBD1, 5 bases. This CDR3 region has 15 residues. Per the germline V gene, CDR1 is SGHDN and CDR2 is FVKESK. V lost 2 bases and J lost 3, with 11 bases in between.

V gene TRBV24-1 combines with J gene TRBJ2-3, with 10 bases identical to TRBD1. CDR3 length: 15 amino acids. CDR1 KGHDR and CDR2 SFDVKD come from the germline V gene. Trimming took 2 bases from V and 5 from J; bases not matched to a gene: 3. CDR3 sequence reads: CATSDSTGGLDTQYF. Written as DNA, the CDR3 is TGTGCCACCAGTGATTCGACAGGGGGCTTAGATACGCAGTATTTT.

The chain carries TRBV25-1 and TRBJ1-2; a possible D gene is TRBD1 (5 bases). Trimming took off 4 bases at V and 0 bases at J, with 12 bases between the two ends. Per the germline V gene, CDR1 is MGHDK and CDR2 is SYGVNS. The CDR3 contains 15 residues. CDR3 in DNA: TGTGCCAGCAGTGCCCAGGGTCTAGCTAACTATGGCTACACCTTC. This sequence encodes CASSAQGLANYGYTF.

The V and J genes are TRBV27 and TRBJ2-2; TRBD1 matches 7 bases. Losses at the gene ends were 6 bases for V and 5 bases for J; bases not matched to a gene: 3. The CDR3 is 13 residues long. CDR1 is MNHEY, CDR2 SMNVEV, per germline (reference sequence). The CDR3 DNA sequence: TGTGCCAGCAGGCCAGGGGGAACCGGGGAGCTGTTTTTT. Its translation: CASRPGGTGELFF.

The V call is TRBV6-1, the J call TRBJ1-4, with TRBD1 matching over 9 bases. The CDR3 covers 15 residues. Trimming cost V 2 bases and J 8 bases; bases outside gene matches: 6. CDR1 is MNHNS, CDR2 SASEGT, per germline. The CDR3 protein is CASSEPGTGIEKLFF. DNA of the CDR3: TGTGCCAGCAGTGAACCCGGGACAGGGATCGAAAAACTGTTTTTT.

The gene calls are TRBV6-6 and TRBJ2-7, with D possibly TRBD1 on 6 matching bases. Trimming removed 6 bases at V and 0 bases at J, with 15 bases between. Germline CDR1 and CDR2: MNHNY and SVGAGI (reference sequence). The CDR3 has 15 amino acids. This CDR3 is CASRTRPDSSYEQYF. CDR3 sequence (DNA): TGTGCCAGCAGGACTCGCCCGGACAGCTCCTACGAGCAGTACTTC.

CDR3 nucleotide sequence: TGCGCCAGCAGCTTGTCCTTGACTGAAGGGACCCAGTACTTC. Amino acid sequence: CASSLSLTEGTQYF. J is TRBJ2-5 and V is TRBV5-1; D gene ambiguous. V lost 1 base to trimming and J lost 7 bases, with 14 bases between them. This CDR3 contains 14 residues. Germline V lookup: CDR1 SGHRS, CDR2 YFSETQ.

The chain links TRBV20-1 to TRBJ2-5, with TRBD1 as a possible D gene (5 bases). Germline V gene sequence: CDR1 DFQATT, CDR2 SNEGSKA (reference sequence). The CDR3 has 13 residues. Trimming took off 3 bases at V and 5 bases at J, with 13 bases between the two ends. The CDR3 bases are TGCAGTGCTAGTGCTCAGGGTTTCGAGACCCAGTACTTC. Amino acids: CSASAQGFETQYF.

J is TRBJ2-3 and V is TRBV30; 15 positions match TRBD2. Unmatched junction bases numbered 6, after V lost 5 bases and J lost 3 bases. CDR1 is GTSNPN, CDR2 SVGIG, per germline (reference sequence). The length of the CDR3 is 16 residues. CDR3 sequence (DNA): TGTGCCTGGGGCTTTGGACTAGCGGGAGGGACAGATACGCAGTATTTT. This sequence encodes CAWGFGLAGGTDTQYF.

The V call is TRBV5-1, the J call TRBJ1-3, with D maybe TRBD1 (5 bases). The germline V gene has CDR1 SGHRS and CDR2 YFSETQ. The CDR3 spans 15 residues. Trimming shortened V by 1 base and J by 4 bases, and 12 bases separated the two germline ends. The CDR3 is CASSLQGLGGNTIYF. The CDR3 DNA sequence: TGCGCCAGCAGCTTGCAGGGATTGGGAGGAAACACCATATATTTT.

CDR3 loop: CASSYSRGRWTYEQYF. CDR3 in DNA: TGTGCCAGCAGTTACTCTAGGGGACGATGGACCTACGAGCAGTACTTC. This chain uses TRBV6-5 with TRBJ2-7, with D perhaps matching TRBD1 or TRBD2 (5 bases each). From germline, CDR1 is MNHEY and CDR2 SVGAGI. The CDR3 length is 16 residues. With 0 bases removed from V and 2 bases from J, the gap between germline ends came to 14 bases.

J is TRBJ1-1 and V is TRBV6-5; 7 nucleotides match TRBD1. This CDR3 is 14 amino acids long. The germline gives CDR1 MNHEY, CDR2 SVGAGI. J gave up 4 bases and V 5 bases, and 7 bases lay outside the gene matches. CDR3 coding DNA: TGTGCCAGCAGTCCGAGGGGACAGCTCACTGAAGCTTTCTTT. It is translated as CASSPRGQLTEAFF.

This clone was counted between two and nine times. The gene calls are TRBV7-9 and TRBJ2-7, with 8 bases fitting TRBD1. V lost 5 bases to trimming and J lost 6 bases; unmatched junction nucleotides: 6. CDR1 and CDR2 (germline): SEHNR, FQNEAQ (reference sequence). The CDR3 loop spans 13 amino acids. CDR3 sequence (DNA): TGTGCCAGCAGCCCGGACAGGGTCGGCGAGCAGTACTTC. Protein: CASSPDRVGEQYF.

The gene calls are TRBV19 and TRBJ1-5; D may be TRBD1 (5 bases). The CDR3 runs 16 residues. V lost 6 bases and J lost 0, with 15 bases in between. The germline V gene encodes CDR1 LNHDA and CDR2 SQIVND (reference sequence). The CDR3 DNA sequence: TGTGCCAGTAGATATACAGGTTTTCATAGCAATCAGCCCCAGCATTTT. Its protein product is CASRYTGFHSNQPQHF.